The clone carrying this T cell receptor beta chain is medium-sized (0.01 to 0.1%) by frequency. As yet, its antigen is unknown. This CDR3 is built from 15 residues. Trimming at V came to 5 bases and at J to 5 bases, leaving 7 bases not matched to a gene. Germline V gene lookup returns CDR1 MNHNY and CDR2 SVGAGI (reference sequence). The data were obtained in a study of cytomegalovirus exposure and HLA in healthy donors. Background on the study: From HLA-typed donors, an early data release held tens of millions of unique TCRs.

Both 60 Vbeta primers and 13 Jbeta primers went into the PCR. The assay was immunoSEQ multiplex PCR, and TCRdb's table has in-frame clones only and misses some. This sample lists around 100,000 clones; its ten largest clones have roughly 0.64%. Study-wide results and limits: The study flagged about 150 TCR beta chains as cytomegalovirus-associated.

The rearrangement joins TRBV6-6 to TRBJ1-4; TRBD1 aligns across 8 bases. The receptor was isolated from a man in his fifties in good health and CMV-seronegative. Source material: PBMCs. CDR3 nucleotide sequence: TGTGCCAGCAGTCCCTGGACAGGGACGAATGAAAAACTGTTTTTT. Encoded protein: CASSPWTGTNEKLFF.